This T cell receptor (beta chain) was captured in a study of post-analysis software for immune sequencing data. In the study overall: Relapsing-remitting, secondary progressive and progressive-relapsing multiple sclerosis were all included among the disease courses. Study results and caveats: F measure grouped same-batch samples tightly together. Five or six TRBV segments were significantly more frequent in patients than in controls. TRBV5-6, TRBV5-1 and TRBV20-1 were among these segments. Significantly lower normalized Chao1 diversity was seen in multiple sclerosis patients than in controls.

This clonotype has just a few counts. The target antigen is unknown. The authors incorporated unique molecular identifiers into the TCR beta cDNA libraries. The source material, 1 to 10 million T cells, gave rise to 500,000 or so cDNA molecules. MiXCR was run by TCRdb on the PCR reads, yielding one entry per CDR3 protein. The table has hundreds of thousands of distinct CDR3 sequences, around 27% seen once. Germline CDR1 MNHNS, CDR2 SASEGT. The CDR3 runs 12 residues. The V and J ends lost 6 bases and 4 bases respectively, with 8 bases between them. Sequencing was carried out using blood. The TCR was taken from a girl under 18 with multiple sclerosis. This chain connects TRBV6-1 to TRBJ2-3, with unresolved D. CDR3 amino acids: CASRYTSDTQYF. As DNA, the CDR3 is TGTGCCAGCAGATATACGTCAGATACGCAGTATTTT.